This T cell receptor beta chain emerged from a study of human T cells and chemical hapten exposure. V was clipped by 3 bases and J by 2 bases, with 10 bases between them. The CDR3 covers 14 residues. From whole blood left unfractionated, total RNA was extracted. As the library was built, unique molecular identifiers were attached to individual cDNA molecules. Per the original methods: There were a median of roughly 100,000 TCRs per sample, with a range from about 23,224 to 690,600. Each CDR3 protein is one row after TCRdb ran MiXCR on the reads. The V and J calls come from TCRdb's annotation, not from the publication. Of about 120,000 distinct CDR3 sequences detected, over 7.5% appear once; the ten largest clones hold about 1.4%. Overall study findings and caveats: TCRs at high frequency, those above 1 in 1000, did not change with DPC sensitization.

Note on this clonotype: The antigen is unknown.

This sequence originates from a human donor in good health. Some clones in this sample may be carry-over from other donors' samples. Specimen: whole blood. The V gene is TRBV12-3 or TRBV12-4, the J gene TRBJ1-1, with D uncertain. The CDR3 nucleotides read TGTGCCAGCAGTTTGGGAGATATAAACACTGAAGCTTTCTTT. Translation: CASSLGDINTEAFF.